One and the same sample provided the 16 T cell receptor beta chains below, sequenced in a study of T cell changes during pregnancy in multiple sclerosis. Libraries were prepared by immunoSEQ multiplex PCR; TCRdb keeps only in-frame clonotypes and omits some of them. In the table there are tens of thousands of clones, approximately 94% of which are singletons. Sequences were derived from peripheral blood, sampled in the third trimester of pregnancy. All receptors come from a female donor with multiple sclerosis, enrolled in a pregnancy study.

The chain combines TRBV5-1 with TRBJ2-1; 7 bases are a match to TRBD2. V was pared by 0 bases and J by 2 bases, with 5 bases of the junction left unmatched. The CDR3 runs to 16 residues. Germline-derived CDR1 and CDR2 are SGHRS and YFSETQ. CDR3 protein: CASSLVPSGPYNEQFF. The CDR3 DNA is TGCGCCAGCAGCTTGGTCCCTAGCGGCCCCTACAATGAGCAGTTCTTC.

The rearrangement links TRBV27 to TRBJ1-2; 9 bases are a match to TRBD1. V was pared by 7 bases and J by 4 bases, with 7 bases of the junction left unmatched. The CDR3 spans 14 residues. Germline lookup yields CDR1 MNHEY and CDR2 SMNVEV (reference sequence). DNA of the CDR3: TGTGCCAGCAACCCAGGGACAGGGAGCTATGGCTACACCTTC. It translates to CASNPGTGSYGYTF.

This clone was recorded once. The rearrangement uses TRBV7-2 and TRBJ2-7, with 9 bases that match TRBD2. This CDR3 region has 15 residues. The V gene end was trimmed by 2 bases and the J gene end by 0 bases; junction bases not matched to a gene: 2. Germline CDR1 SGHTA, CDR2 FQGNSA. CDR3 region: CASSLRREGSYEQYF. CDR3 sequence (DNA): TGTGCCAGCAGCTTACGGCGGGAGGGCTCCTACGAGCAGTACTTC.

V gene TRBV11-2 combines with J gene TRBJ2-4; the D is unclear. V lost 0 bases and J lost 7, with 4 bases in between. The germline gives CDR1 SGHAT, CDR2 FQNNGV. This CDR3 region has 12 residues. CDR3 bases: TGTGCCAGCAGCTTAGATCAGAACATTCAGTACTTC. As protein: CASSLDQNIQYF.

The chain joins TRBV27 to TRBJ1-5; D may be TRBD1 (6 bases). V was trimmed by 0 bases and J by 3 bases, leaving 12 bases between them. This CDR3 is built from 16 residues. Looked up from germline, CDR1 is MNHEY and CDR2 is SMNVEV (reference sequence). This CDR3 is CASSLSWGHNNQPQHF. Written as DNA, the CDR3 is TGTGCCAGCAGTTTATCTTGGGGGCATAACAATCAGCCCCAGCATTTT.

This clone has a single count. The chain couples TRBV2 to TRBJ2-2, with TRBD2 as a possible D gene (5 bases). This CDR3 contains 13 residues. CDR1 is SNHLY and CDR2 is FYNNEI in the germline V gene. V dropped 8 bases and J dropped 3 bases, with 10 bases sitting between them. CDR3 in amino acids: CASRGTHTGELFF. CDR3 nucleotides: TGTGCCAGCCGGGGTACACACACCGGGGAGCTGTTTTTT.

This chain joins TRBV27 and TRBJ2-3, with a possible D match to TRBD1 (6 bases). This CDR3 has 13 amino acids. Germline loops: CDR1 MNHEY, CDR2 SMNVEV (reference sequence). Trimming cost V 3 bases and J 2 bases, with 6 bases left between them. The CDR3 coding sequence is TGTGCCAGCAGTTTGGGGGCCACAGATACGCAGTATTTT. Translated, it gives CASSLGATDTQYF.

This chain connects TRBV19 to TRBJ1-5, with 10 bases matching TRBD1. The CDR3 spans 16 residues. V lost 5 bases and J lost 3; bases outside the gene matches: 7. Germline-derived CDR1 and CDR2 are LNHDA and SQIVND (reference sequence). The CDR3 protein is CASSRRGTGVNQPQHF. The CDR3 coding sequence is TGTGCCAGTAGTCGGCGAGGGACAGGGGTCAATCAGCCCCAGCATTTT.

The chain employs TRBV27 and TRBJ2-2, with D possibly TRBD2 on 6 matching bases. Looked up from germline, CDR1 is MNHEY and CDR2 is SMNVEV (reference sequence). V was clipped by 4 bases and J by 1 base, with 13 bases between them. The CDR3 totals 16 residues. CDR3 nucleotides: TGTGCCAGCAGTTCACTCGCGGGGTTGAACACCGGGGAGCTGTTTTTT. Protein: CASSSLAGLNTGELFF.

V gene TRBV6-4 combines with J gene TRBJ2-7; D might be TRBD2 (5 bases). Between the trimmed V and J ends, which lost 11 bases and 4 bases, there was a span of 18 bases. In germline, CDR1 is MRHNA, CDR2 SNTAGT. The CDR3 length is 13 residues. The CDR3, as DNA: TGTGCCGGCAACAGTTCCGGCGGGTACGAGCAGTACTTC. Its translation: CAGNSSGGYEQYF.

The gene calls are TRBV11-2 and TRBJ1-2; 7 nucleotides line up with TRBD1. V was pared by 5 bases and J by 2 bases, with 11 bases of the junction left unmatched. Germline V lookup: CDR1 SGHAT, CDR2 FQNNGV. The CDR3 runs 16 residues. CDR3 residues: CASSPGDSRSNYGYTF. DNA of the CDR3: TGTGCCAGCAGCCCGGGGGACAGCCGTTCCAACTATGGCTACACCTTC.

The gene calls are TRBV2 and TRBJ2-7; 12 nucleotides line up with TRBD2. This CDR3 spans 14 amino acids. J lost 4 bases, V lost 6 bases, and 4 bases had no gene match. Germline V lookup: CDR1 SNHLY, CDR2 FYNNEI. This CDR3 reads CASRASGGGYEQYF. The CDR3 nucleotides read TGTGCCAGCAGAGCTAGCGGGGGGGGTTACGAGCAGTACTTC.

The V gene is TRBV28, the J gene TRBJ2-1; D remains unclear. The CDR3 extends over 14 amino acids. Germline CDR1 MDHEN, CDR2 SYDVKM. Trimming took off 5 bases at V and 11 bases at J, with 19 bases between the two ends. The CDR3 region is CASSAPPGSLKQFF. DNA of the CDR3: TGTGCCAGCAGTGCCCCTCCTGGCAGTCTGAAGCAGTTCTTC. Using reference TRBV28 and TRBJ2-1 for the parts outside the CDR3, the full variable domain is DVKVTQSSRYLVKRTGEKVFLECVQDMDHENMFWYRQDPGLGLRLIYFSYDVKMKEKGDIPEGYSVSREKKERFSLILESASTNQTSMYLCASSAPPGSLKQFFGPGTRLTVL.

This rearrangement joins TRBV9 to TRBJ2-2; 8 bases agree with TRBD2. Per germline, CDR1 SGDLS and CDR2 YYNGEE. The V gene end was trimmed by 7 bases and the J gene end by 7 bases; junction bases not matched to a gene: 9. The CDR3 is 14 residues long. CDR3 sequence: CASQREGRIGELFF. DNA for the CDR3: TGTGCCAGCCAACGGGAGGGCCGAATCGGGGAGCTGTTTTTT.

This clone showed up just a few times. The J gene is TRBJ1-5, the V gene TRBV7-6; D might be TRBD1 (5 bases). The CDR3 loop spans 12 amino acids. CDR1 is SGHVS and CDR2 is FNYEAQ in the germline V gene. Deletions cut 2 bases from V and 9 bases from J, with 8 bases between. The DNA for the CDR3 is TGTGCCAGCAGCTTAAGCGGGGGGCCCCAGCATTTT. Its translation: CASSLSGGPQHF.

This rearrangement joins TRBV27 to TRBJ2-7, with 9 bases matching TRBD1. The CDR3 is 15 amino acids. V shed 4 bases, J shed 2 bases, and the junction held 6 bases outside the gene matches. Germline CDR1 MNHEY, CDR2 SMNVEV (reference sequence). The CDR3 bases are TGTGCCAGCAGTTGGGCGGGACAGGGAACCTACGAGCAGTACTTC. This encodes CASSWAGQGTYEQYF.